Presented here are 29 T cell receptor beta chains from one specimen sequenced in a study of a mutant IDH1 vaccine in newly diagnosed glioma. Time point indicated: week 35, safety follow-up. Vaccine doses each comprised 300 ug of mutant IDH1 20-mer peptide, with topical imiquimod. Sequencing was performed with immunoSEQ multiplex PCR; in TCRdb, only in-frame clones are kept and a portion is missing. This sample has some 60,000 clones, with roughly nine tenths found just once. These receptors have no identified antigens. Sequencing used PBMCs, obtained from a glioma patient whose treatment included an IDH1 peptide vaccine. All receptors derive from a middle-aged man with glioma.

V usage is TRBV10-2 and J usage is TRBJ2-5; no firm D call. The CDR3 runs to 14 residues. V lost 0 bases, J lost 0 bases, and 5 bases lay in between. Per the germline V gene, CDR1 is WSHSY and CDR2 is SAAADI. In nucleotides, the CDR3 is TGCGCCAGCAGTGAGTCGGGGTACCAAGAGACCCAGTACTTC. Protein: CASSESGYQETQYF.

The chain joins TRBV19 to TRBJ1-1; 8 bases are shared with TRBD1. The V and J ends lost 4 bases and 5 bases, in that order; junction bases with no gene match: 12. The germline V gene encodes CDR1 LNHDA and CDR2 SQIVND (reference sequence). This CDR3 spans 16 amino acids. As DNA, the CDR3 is TGTGCCAGTAGTAGGTCAGGGGGCGCAAGTGGGACTGAAGCTTTCTTT. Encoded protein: CASSRSGGASGTEAFF.

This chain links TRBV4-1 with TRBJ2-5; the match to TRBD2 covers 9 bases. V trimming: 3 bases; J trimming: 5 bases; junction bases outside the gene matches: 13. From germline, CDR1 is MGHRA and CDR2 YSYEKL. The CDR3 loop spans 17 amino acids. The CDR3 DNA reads TGCGCCAGCAGCCAGCCCCCAGGGGAGCGGGAGGATGAGACCCAGTACTTC. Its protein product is CASSQPPGEREDETQYF.

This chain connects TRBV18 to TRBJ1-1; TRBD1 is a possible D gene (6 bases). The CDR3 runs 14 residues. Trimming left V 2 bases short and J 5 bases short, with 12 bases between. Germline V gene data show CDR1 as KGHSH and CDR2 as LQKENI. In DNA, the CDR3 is TGTGCCAGCTCACCAACAACAGGGAGGACTGAAGCTTTCTTT. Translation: CASSPTTGRTEAFF.

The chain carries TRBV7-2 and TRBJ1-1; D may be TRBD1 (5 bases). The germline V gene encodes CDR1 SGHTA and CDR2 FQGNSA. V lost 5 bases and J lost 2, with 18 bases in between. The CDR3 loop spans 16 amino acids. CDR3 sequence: CASSLLRQTLNTEAFF. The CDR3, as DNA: TGTGCCAGCAGCCTGTTGAGACAGACTCTAAACACTGAAGCTTTCTTT.

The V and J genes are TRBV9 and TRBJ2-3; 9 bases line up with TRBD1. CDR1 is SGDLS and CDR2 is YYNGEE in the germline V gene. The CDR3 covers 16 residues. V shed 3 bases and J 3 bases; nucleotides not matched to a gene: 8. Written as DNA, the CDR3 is TGTGCCAGCAGCGAGGGGACAGGGATGCGTACAGATACGCAGTATTTT. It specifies CASSEGTGMRTDTQYF. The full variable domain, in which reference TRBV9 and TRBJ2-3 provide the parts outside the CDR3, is DSGVTQTPKHLITATGQRVTLRCSPRSGDLSVYWYQQSLDQGLQFLIQYYNGEERAKGNILERFSAQQFPDLHSELNLSSLELGDSALYFCASSEGTGMRTDTQYFGPGTRLTVL.

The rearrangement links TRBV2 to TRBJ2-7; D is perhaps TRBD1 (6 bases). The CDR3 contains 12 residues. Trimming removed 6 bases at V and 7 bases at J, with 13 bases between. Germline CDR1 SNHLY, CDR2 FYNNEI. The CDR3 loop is CASRFGTNEQYF. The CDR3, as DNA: TGTGCCAGCAGATTCGGGACAAATGAGCAGTACTTC.

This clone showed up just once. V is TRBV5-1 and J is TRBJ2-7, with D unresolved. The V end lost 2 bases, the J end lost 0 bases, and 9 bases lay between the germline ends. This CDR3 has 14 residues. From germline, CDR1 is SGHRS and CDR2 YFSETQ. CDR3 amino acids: CASSFSPLSYEQYF. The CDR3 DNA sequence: TGCGCCAGCAGCTTCTCCCCGCTCTCCTACGAGCAGTACTTC.

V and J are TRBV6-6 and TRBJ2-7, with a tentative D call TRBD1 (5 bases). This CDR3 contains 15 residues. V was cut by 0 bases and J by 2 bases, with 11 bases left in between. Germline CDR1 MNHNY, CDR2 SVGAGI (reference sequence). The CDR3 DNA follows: TGTGCCAGCAGTTACTCGATACAGGCCCCCTACGAGCAGTACTTC. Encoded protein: CASSYSIQAPYEQYF.

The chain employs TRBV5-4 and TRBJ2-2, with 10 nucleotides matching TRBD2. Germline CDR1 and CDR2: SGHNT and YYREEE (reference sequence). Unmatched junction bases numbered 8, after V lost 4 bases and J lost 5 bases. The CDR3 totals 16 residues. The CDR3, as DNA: TGTGCCAGCAGCCCCCTAGCGGGAGTCCGGACCGGGGAGCTGTTTTTT. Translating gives CASSPLAGVRTGELFF.

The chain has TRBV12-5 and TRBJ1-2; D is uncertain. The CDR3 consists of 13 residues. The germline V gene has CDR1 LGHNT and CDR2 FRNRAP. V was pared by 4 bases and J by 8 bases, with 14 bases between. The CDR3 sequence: CASGSSGWRGYTF. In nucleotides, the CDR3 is TGTGCTAGTGGTTCGTCGGGCTGGAGGGGCTACACCTTC. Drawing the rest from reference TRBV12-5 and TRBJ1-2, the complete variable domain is DARVTQTPRHKVTEMGQEVTMRCQPILGHNTVFWYRQTMMQGLELLAYFRNRAPLDDSGMPKDRFSAEMPDATLATLKIQPSEPRDSAVYFCASGSSGWRGYTFGSGTRLTVV.

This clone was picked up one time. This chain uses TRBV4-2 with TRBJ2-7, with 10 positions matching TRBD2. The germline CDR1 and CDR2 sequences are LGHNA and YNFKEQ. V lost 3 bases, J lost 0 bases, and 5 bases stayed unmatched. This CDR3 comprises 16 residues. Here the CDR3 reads CASSQEPSGSSYEQYF. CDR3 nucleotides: TGTGCCAGCAGCCAGGAACCTAGCGGGAGCTCCTACGAGCAGTACTTC.

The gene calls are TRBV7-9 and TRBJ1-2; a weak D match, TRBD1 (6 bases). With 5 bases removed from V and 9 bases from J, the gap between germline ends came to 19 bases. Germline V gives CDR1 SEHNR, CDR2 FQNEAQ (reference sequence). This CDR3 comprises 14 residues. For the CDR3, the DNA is TGTGCCAGCAGCCACGTTATGTCGGGGGCTAGCTACACCTTC. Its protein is CASSHVMSGASYTF.

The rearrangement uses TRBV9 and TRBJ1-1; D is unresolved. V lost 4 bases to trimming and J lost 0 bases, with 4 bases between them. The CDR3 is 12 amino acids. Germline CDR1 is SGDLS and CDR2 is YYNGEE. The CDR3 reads CASSRLNTEAFF. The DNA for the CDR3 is TGTGCCAGCAGCAGGTTGAACACTGAAGCTTTCTTT.

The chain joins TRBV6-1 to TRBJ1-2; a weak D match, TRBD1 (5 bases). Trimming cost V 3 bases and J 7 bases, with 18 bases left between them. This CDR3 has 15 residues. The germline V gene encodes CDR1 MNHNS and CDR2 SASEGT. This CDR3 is CASSEASRGKSGYTF. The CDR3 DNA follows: TGTGCCAGCAGTGAGGCCTCGCGGGGGAAGAGTGGCTACACCTTC.

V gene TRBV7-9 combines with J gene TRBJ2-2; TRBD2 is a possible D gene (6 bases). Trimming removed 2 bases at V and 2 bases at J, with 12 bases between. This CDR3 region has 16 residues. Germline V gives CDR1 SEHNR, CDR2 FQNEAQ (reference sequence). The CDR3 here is CASSLSGGVNTGELFF. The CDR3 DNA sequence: TGTGCCAGCAGCTTATCAGGAGGGGTAAACACCGGGGAGCTGTTTTTT.

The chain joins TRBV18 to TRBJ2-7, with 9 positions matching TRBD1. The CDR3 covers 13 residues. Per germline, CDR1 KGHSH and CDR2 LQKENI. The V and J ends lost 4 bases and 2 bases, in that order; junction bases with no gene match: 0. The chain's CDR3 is CASSRTGAYEQYF. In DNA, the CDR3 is TGTGCCAGCTCACGGACAGGGGCCTACGAGCAGTACTTC.

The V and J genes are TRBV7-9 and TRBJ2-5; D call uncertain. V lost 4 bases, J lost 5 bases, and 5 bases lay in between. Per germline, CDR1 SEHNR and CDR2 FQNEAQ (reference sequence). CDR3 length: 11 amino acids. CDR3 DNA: TGTGCCAGCAGCTCAGCGGAGACCCAGTACTTC. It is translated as CASSSAETQYF.

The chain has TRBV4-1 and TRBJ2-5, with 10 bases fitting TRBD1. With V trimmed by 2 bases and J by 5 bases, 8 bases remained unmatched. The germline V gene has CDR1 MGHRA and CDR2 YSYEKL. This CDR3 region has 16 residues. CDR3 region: CASSQSPGQGWETQYF. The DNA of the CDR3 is TGCGCCAGCAGCCAATCTCCGGGACAGGGGTGGGAGACCCAGTACTTC.

The CDR3 region has the DNA TGTGCCAGCAGTGAAGCTGGGACAATTGGACTAGTAATTAGGCAAGAGACCCAGTACTTC. Translating it yields CASSEAGTIGLVIRQETQYF. The rearrangement uses TRBV6-1 and TRBJ2-5; possibly TRBD2 for D (7 bases). Trimming took off 0 bases at V and 2 bases at J, with 25 bases between the two ends. The CDR3 runs 20 residues. The germline V gene encodes CDR1 MNHNS and CDR2 SASEGT.

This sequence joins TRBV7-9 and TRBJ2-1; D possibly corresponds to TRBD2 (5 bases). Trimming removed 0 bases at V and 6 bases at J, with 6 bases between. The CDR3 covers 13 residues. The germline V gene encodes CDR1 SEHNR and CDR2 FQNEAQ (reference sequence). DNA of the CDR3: TGTGCCAGCAGCTTAGCGGCGGGCAATGAGCAGTTCTTC. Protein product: CASSLAAGNEQFF. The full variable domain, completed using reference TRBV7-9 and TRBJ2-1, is DTGVSQNPRHKITKRGQNVTFRCDPISEHNRLYWYRQTLGQGPEFLTYFQNEAQLEKSRLLSDRFSAERPKGSFSTLEIQRTEQGDSAMYLCASSLAAGNEQFFGPGTRLTVL.

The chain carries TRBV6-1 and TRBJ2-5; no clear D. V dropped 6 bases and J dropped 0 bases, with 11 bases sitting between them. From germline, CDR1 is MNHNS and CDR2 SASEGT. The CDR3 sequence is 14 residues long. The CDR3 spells CASRTTEYQETQYF. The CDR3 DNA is TGTGCCAGCAGGACGACTGAGTACCAAGAGACCCAGTACTTC.

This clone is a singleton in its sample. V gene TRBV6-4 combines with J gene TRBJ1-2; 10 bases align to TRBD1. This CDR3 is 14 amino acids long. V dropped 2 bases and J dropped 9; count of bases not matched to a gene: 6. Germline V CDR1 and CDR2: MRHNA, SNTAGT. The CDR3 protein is CASSDPGTGARYTF. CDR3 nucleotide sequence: TGTGCCAGCAGTGACCCCGGGACAGGGGCGCGCTACACCTTC.

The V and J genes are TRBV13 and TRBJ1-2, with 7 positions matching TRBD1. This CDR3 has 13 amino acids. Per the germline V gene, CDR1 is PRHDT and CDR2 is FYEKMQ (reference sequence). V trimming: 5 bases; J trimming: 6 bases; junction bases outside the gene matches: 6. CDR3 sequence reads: CASSERDSDGYTF. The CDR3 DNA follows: TGTGCCAGCAGCGAACGGGACAGCGATGGCTACACCTTC.

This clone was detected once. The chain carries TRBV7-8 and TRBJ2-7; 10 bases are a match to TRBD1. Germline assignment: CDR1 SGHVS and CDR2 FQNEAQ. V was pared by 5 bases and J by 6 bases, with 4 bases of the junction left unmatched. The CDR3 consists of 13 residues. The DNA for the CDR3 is TGTGCCAGCAGCCGGGACAGGGGTCGCGAGCAGTACTTC. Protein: CASSRDRGREQYF.

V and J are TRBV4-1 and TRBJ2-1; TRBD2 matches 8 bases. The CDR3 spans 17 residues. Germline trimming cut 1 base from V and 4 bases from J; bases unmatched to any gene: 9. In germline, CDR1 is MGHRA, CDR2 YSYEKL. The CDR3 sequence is CASSQGARLARYNEQFF. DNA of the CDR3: TGCGCCAGCAGCCAAGGGGCCAGACTAGCGAGGTACAATGAGCAGTTCTTC.

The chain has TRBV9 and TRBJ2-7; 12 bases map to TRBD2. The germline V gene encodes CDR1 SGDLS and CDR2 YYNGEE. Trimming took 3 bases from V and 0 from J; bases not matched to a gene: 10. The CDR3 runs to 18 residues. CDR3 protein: CASSASTSGSPLSYEQYF. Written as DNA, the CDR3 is TGTGCCAGCAGCGCCTCGACTAGCGGGAGTCCCCTCTCCTACGAGCAGTACTTC.

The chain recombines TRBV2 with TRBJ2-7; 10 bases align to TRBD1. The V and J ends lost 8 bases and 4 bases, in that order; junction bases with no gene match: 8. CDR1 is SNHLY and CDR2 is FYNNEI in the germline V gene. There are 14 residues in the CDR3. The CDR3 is CASERQGAGYEQYF. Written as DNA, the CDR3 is TGTGCCAGCGAGCGACAGGGGGCAGGTTACGAGCAGTACTTC.

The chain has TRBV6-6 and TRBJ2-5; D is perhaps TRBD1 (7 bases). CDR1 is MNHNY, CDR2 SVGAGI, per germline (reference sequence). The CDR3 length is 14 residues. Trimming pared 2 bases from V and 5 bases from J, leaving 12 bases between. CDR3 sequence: CASSYPGGSETQYF. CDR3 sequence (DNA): TGTGCCAGCAGTTACCCAGGGGGGTCCGAGACCCAGTACTTC.